This T cell receptor beta chain is from a study of cytomegalovirus exposure and HLA in healthy donors. Findings of the study overall: Subsequent analysis revealed that first-cohort TCR clusters tended to co-occur in the roughly 120 validation repertoires.

This table comes from immunoSEQ multiplex PCR, and its TCRdb copy is limited to in-frame clones, with some not included. The table lists some 110,000 clones, about 85% of them singletons. Of note for this clone: The antigen remains unidentified.

This CDR3 spans 18 amino acids. The V gene's germline CDR1 is SGHAT and CDR2 FQNNGV. Trimming took 3 bases from V and 2 from J, leaving 19 bases between them. The sequenced sample was PBMCs. The chain has TRBV11-2 and TRBJ2-2; D is perhaps TRBD2 (5 bases). The origin of this receptor is a man aged 18 to 29 in good health and CMV-seropositive. In DNA form, the CDR3 reads TGTGCCAGCAGCTTGAACCGGGGTACCGCCCTTAACACCGGGGAGCTGTTTTTT. Translating gives CASSLNRGTALNTGELFF.